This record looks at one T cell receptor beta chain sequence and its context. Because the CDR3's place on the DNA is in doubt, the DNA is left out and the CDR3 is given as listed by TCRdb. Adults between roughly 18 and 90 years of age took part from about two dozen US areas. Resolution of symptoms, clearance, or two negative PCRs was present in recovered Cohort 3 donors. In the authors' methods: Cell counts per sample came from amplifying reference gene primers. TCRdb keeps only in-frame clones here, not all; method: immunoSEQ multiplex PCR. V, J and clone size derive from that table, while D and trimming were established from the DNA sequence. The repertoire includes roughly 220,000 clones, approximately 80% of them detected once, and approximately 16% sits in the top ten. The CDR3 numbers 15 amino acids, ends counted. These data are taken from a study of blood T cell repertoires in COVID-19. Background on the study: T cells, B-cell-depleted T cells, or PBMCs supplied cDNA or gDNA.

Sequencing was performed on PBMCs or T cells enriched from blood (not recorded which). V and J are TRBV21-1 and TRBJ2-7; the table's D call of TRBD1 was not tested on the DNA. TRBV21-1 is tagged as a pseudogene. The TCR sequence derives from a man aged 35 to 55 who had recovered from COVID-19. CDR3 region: CASSWGQGAAYEQYF.